Listed below are T cell receptor beta chains from one sample, sequenced in a study of T-cell memory formation after mild COVID-19. TCRdb re-analysed the 5' RACE reads in MiXCR, keeping a single row per CDR3 protein. Of more than 120,000 distinct CDR3 sequences listed, 6% were seen once; the top ten hold approximately 2%. Specimen: PBMCs or a T cell subset sorted from them (not recorded which). These receptors were taken from an adult woman who had mild COVID-19 (a few samples of this study predate the infection). Cell type and time point are not known. Each CDR3 is given without its conserved first and last residue.

TRBV10-3 AISELAGGNYEQY
TRBV4-2 ASSPGQSRSQPQH
TRBV6-5 ASSYYGGTPRETQY
TRBV29-1 SAGTSTYEQY
TRBV6-1 ASSVDRRTNTEAF
TRBV29-1 SGRELNTEAF
TRBV11-3 ASSLSADSYTKTEAF
TRBV6-5 ASSYSRDRELTYEQY
TRBV29-1 SVGGASDSSYNEQF
TRBV4-3 ASSRLGHALDGKLF
TRBV5-1 ASSSGATLGEQY
TRBV19 ASKPGGISTEAF
TRBV5-1 ASSLASGSEKTQY
TRBV27 ASSLMGGAGTEAF
TRBV12-3/TRBV12-4 ASSLDNWASSGANVLT
TRBV6-2/TRBV6-3 ASSRITSGRANYNEQF
TRBV20-1 SARDLQWATSTDTQY
TRBV24-1 ATSDLTSGGAYEQF
TRBV5-5 ASTRGVPTYNEQF
TRBV5-5 ASSLAPRSDSSYEQY
TRBV29-1 SVATERPYEQY
TRBV4-2 ASSLPSGGLNTGELF
TRBV5-1 ASRSTGQGDPGYGYT
TRBV7-3 ASSRQGVGEQF
TRBV29-1 SVDSGTGLNYGYT
TRBV4-2 ASSQASGQGYNEQF
TRBV5-1 ASSLQQRGDTQY
TRBV2 ASSEGGAIGELF
TRBV24-1 ATSTTSGSTDTQY
TRBV5-1 AARRSTTDTQY
TRBV29-1 SVERVFANYGYT
TRBV7-3 ASSSFGQGVDIQY
TRBV5-5 ASSLRTQHYGYT
TRBV7-9 ASSEEASSPLH
TRBV13 ASSLGGSKQPQH
TRBV5-1 ASSLVGESFSYEQY
TRBV7-3 ASSSRTTGYNEQF
TRBV12-3/TRBV12-4 ASSTGYHGYT
TRBV18 ASSLGQGSNYEQY
TRBV20-1 SASRRTSTDTQY
TRBV11-2 ASSPGMSQETQY
TRBV19 ASSILSANNSPLH
TRBV7-2 ASSIGQGLLGNIQY
TRBV5-4 ASSQGQGDQPQH
TRBV12-3/TRBV12-4 ASGAVDSNYGYT
TRBV12-3/TRBV12-4 ASSLSSGSIPEQY
TRBV2 ASSEQGEGYEQY
TRBV4-2 ASSQGSGGLNEQF
TRBV9 ASSVDPGGYTDEQF
TRBV6-5 ASSYAVPGLAGGSYNEQF
TRBV5-1 ASSWDRPNYGYT
TRBV7-9 ASGRNTQY
TRBV19 ASSDTGFYGYT